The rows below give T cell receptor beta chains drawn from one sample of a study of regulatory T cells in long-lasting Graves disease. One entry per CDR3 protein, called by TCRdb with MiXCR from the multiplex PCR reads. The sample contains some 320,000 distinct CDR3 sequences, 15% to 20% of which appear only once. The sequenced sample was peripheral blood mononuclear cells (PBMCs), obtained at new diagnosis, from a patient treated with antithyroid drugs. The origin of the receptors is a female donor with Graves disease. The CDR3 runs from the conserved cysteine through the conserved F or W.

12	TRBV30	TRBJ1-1	CAWRGGPTEAFF
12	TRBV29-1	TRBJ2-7	CSVDTLLFGQYF
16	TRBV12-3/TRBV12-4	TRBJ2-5	CASSSTSGREGETQYF
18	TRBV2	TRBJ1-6	CASSEAGPRWGAYSPLHF
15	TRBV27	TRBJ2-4	CASSLATGVGNIQYF
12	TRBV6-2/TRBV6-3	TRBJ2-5	CAVRVGQETQYF
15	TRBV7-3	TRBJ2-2	CASSTRQGDTGELFF
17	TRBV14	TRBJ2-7	CASSPGGLAGGNYEQYF
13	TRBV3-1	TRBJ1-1	CASSQDLKGQAFF
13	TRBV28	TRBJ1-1	CASRTPPRSEAFF
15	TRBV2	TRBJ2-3	CASSSGQGNADTQYF
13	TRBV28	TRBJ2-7	CASSSGWRYEQYF
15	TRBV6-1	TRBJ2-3	CASRHWTSGSDTQYF
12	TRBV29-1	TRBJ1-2	CSAGDTNYGYTF
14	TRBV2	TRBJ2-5	CASSTTAGFETQYF
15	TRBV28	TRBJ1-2	CASSLTRQGLYGYTF
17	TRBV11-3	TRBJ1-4	CASSLSAEQTTNEKLFF
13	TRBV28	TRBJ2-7	CASRGQGPYEQYF
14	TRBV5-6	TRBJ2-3	CASSLSYSTDTQYF
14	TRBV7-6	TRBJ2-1	CASSQTGLDDKQFF
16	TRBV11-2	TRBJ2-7	CASSLAASGRNYEQYF
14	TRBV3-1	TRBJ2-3	CARSSGRAVNTQYF
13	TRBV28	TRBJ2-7	CASSRDNYYEQYF
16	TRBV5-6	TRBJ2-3	CASSPSPGTGTDTQYF
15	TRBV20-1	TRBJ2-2	CSARVLAGVPGELFF
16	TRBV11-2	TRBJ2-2	CASSLEGGAGTGELFF
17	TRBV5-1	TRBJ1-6	CASSLEGTGVYNSPLHF
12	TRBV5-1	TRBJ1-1	CASSFKGAEAFF
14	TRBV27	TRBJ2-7	CASSLSRLANEQYF
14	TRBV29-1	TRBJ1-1	CSGDPPRGNTEAFF
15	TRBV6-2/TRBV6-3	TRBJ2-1	CASSGTATSYNEQFF
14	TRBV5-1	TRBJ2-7	CASSRTSGSGEQYF
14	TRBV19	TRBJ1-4	CASKDGTVGSRLFF